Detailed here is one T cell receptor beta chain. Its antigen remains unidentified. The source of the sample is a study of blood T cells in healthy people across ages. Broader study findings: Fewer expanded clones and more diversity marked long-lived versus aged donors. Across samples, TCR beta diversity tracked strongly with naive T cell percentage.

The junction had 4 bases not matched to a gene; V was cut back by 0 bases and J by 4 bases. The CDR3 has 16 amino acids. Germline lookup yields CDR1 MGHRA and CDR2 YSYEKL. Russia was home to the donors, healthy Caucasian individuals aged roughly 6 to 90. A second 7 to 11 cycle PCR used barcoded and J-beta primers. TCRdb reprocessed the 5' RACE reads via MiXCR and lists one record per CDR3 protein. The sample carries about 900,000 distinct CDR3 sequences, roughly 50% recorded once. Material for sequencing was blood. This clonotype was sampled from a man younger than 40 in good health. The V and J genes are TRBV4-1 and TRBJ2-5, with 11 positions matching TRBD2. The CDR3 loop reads CASSQEDSGGAETQYF. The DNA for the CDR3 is TGCGCCAGCAGCCAAGAAGATAGCGGGGGGGCAGAGACCCAGTACTTC.